The 24 T cell receptor beta chains below were found in one sample sequenced in a study of blood T cell repertoires in COVID-19. Profiling relied on immunoSEQ multiplex PCR, and the TCRdb table lists in-frame clones only, not all of them. The sample shows almost 200,000 clones, 75% to 85% of them seen only once. Sequencing used peripheral blood. The source is a woman in her forties with COVID-19, enrolled during active disease.

J is TRBJ2-1 and V is TRBV7-3, with TRBD2 matching over 11 bases. V lost 5 bases to trimming and J lost 4 bases; unmatched junction nucleotides: 1. The CDR3 length is 14 residues. Germline-derived CDR1 and CDR2 are SGHTA and FQGTGA. The CDR3 coding sequence is TGTGCCAGCAGCAGACTAGCGGGGTACAATGAGCAGTTCTTC. Protein sequence: CASSRLAGYNEQFF.

The V gene is TRBV12-2, the J gene TRBJ1-3; whether TRBD1, the table's D call, matches the DNA was not checked. TRBV12-2 is annotated as a pseudogene. This CDR3 region has 19 residues. CDR3 DNA: TGTGCAAGTCCTATAAACTCAAGCTCCCGGGACAGAACTGGAAACACCATATATTTT. It specifies CASPINSSSRDRTGNTIYF.

This rearrangement joins TRBV25-1 to TRBJ1-1; D might be TRBD1 (6 bases). Germline CDR1 and CDR2: MGHDK and SYGVNS. The CDR3 extends over 13 amino acids. V gave up 1 base and J gave up 11 bases, with 14 bases separating them. The CDR3 bases are TGTGCCAGCAGTGAATTTTGGGACCAGGGGGCTTTCTTT. Its translation: CASSEFWDQGAFF.

The chain carries TRBV4-1 and TRBJ2-3, with no clear D. Between the trimmed V and J ends, which lost 5 bases and 1 base, there was a span of 13 bases. CDR3 length equals 15 residues. CDR1 MGHRA and CDR2 YSYEKL come from the germline V gene. CDR3 residues: CASSISRVRTDTQYF. CDR3 nucleotide sequence: TGCGCCAGCAGCATTAGCCGCGTCCGCACAGATACGCAGTATTTT.

The rearrangement joins TRBV9 to TRBJ1-1; D might be TRBD1 (6 bases). The CDR3 is 15 residues long. The V gene's germline CDR1 is SGDLS and CDR2 YYNGEE. V was pared by 0 bases and J by 0 bases, with 9 bases between. CDR3 sequence (DNA): TGTGCCAGCAGCGTAGGTTCAGGGGTGAACACTGAAGCTTTCTTT. Its protein is CASSVGSGVNTEAFF.

This clone was recorded once. This chain uses TRBV5-1 with TRBJ1-6; tentative D call: TRBD1 (6 bases). This CDR3 is 15 amino acids long. Trimming stripped 4 bases from V and 4 bases from J, with 12 bases between. Germline V gene lookup returns CDR1 SGHRS and CDR2 YFSETQ. The CDR3 DNA reads TGCGCCAGCAGCGTGGACAGTGCATATAATTCACCCCTCCACTTT. Protein product: CASSVDSAYNSPLHF.

The CDR3 protein is CASSIAALQETQYF. CDR3 nucleotide sequence: TGTGCCAGTAGTATCGCGGCACTTCAAGAGACCCAGTACTTC. The J gene is TRBJ2-5, the V gene TRBV19, with no clear D. This CDR3 spans 14 amino acids. The germline V gene has CDR1 LNHDA and CDR2 SQIVND (reference sequence). The V end lost 3 bases, the J end lost 2 bases, and 10 bases lay between the germline ends.

This CDR3 is CASSFQRSANTGELFF. In nucleotides, the CDR3 is TGTGCCAGCAGCTTTCAGAGGAGCGCGAACACCGGGGAGCTGTTTTTT. V gene TRBV7-2 combines with J gene TRBJ2-2; no clear D gene. Germline V gene data show CDR1 as SGHTA and CDR2 as FQGNSA. The V and J ends lost 3 bases and 0 bases respectively, with 11 bases between them. The CDR3 contains 16 residues.

The gene calls are TRBV9 and TRBJ2-7; D is perhaps TRBD1 (6 bases). The germline V gene encodes CDR1 SGDLS and CDR2 YYNGEE. The V end was cut by 2 bases, the J end by 4 bases, with 13 bases between. The length of the CDR3 is 14 residues. The CDR3 reads CASSVTTQGYEQYF. Written as DNA, the CDR3 is TGTGCCAGCAGCGTCACTACACAGGGATACGAGCAGTACTTC.

The rearrangement uses TRBV5-8 and TRBJ1-1; D is unresolved. V shed 4 bases and J shed 0 bases, with 13 bases lying between them. CDR1 is SGHTS and CDR2 is YDEGEE in the germline V gene. The CDR3 length is 15 residues. The CDR3 reads CASSRGPEMNTEAFF. The CDR3 bases are TGTGCCAGCAGCAGAGGGCCCGAAATGAACACTGAAGCTTTCTTT.

This rearrangement joins TRBV27 to TRBJ2-7; 9 bases align to TRBD2. V shed 5 bases and J 7 bases; nucleotides not matched to a gene: 9. Germline CDR1 is MNHEY and CDR2 is SMNVEV (reference sequence). The CDR3 length is 14 residues. CDR3 in DNA: TGTGCCAGCAGTCAGATAGCGGGAGTGAGGGAGCAGTACTTC. It specifies CASSQIAGVREQYF.

The chain joins TRBV27 to TRBJ2-7; no reliable D call. The CDR3 sequence is 14 residues long. Germline V CDR1 and CDR2: MNHEY, SMNVEV (reference sequence). Trimming cost V 1 base and J 5 bases, with 12 bases left between them. The CDR3 reads CASSLLRSMHEQYF. DNA of the CDR3: TGTGCCAGCAGTTTATTAAGGAGCATGCACGAGCAGTACTTC.

V gene TRBV10-3 combines with J gene TRBJ1-1; D might be TRBD1 (6 bases). Germline assignment: CDR1 ENHRY and CDR2 SYGVKD. The V and J ends lost 4 bases and 1 base respectively, with 10 bases between them. The CDR3 has 14 residues. CDR3 bases: TGTGCCATCAGTGTGGCAGGGGAGAACACTGAAGCTTTCTTT. It yields the protein CAISVAGENTEAFF.

This chain uses TRBV2 with TRBJ2-3; 8 positions match TRBD2. Trimming removed 3 bases from V and 4 bases from J; junction bases left unmatched: 3. Germline CDR1 reads SNHLY; CDR2 reads FYNNEI. This CDR3 is 14 amino acids long. The CDR3 here is CASSDIGGADTQYF. CDR3 DNA sequence: TGTGCCAGCAGTGATATCGGGGGGGCAGATACGCAGTATTTT.

V usage is TRBV3-1 (or the pseudogene TRBV3-2) and J usage is TRBJ2-5; D is undetermined. V lost 0 bases and J lost 9, with 8 bases in between. Per the germline V gene, CDR1 is LGHDT and CDR2 is YNNKEL (reference sequence). The CDR3 extends over 12 amino acids. The CDR3 loop is CASSQDPRAQYF. The CDR3 DNA follows: TGTGCCAGCAGCCAAGATCCTCGAGCCCAGTACTTC.

This clone was counted a single time. V usage is TRBV5-4 and J usage is TRBJ2-3, with 11 bases aligning to TRBD1. V trimming: 8 bases; J trimming: 4 bases; junction bases outside the gene matches: 6. There are 14 residues in the CDR3. Germline lookup yields CDR1 SGHNT and CDR2 YYREEE (reference sequence). The CDR3 sequence: CASTGTGGSDTQYF. The CDR3 DNA reads as TGTGCCAGTACCGGGACAGGGGGATCAGATACGCAGTATTTT.

The chain has TRBV24-1 and TRBJ1-5; tentatively, D is TRBD1 (5 bases). The V gene lost 8 bases and the J gene lost 6 bases, with 19 bases spanning the gap. The germline gives CDR1 KGHDR, CDR2 SFDVKD. CDR3 length: 15 amino acids. DNA of the CDR3: TGTGCCACCAAGGCAGGGCCCGTGGGGGGTCAGCCCCAGCATTTT. Its protein is CATKAGPVGGQPQHF.

J is TRBJ2-6 and V is TRBV5-5, with no clear D. CDR3 length: 17 amino acids. V lost 1 base, J lost 4 bases, and 15 bases lay in between. Germline V CDR1 and CDR2: SGHKS, YYEKEE (reference sequence). CDR3 coding DNA: TGTGCCAGCAGCTTGTTAAACTCCCTCCCAGGGGCCAACGTCCTGACTTTC. It yields the protein CASSLLNSLPGANVLTF.

V gene TRBV29-1 combines with J gene TRBJ1-5; 8 bases match TRBD1. This CDR3 is built from 14 residues. Germline CDR1 and CDR2: SQVTM and ANQGSEA. The ends lost 5 bases at V and 4 bases at J; junction bases unmatched: 7. The CDR3 sequence is CSVRTGGLNQPQHF. The CDR3 bases are TGCAGCGTTCGAACAGGGGGGCTAAATCAGCCCCAGCATTTT.

The chain couples TRBV5-1 to TRBJ1-2; TRBD1 aligns across 7 bases. Germline CDR1 and CDR2: SGHRS and YFSETQ. The V gene end was trimmed by 0 bases and the J gene end by 4 bases; junction bases not matched to a gene: 6. The length of the CDR3 is 15 residues. In nucleotides, the CDR3 is TGCGCCAGCAGCTTGGCCGCGGACAGGACCTATGGCTACACCTTC. It yields the protein CASSLAADRTYGYTF. Supplemented by reference TRBV5-1 and TRBJ1-2, the full variable domain reads KAGVTQTPRYLIKTRGQQVTLSCSPISGHRSVSWYQQTPGQGLQFLFEYFSETQRNKGNFPGRFSGRQFSNSRSEMNVSTLELGDSALYLCASSLAADRTYGYTFGSGTRLTVV.

The chain combines TRBV5-1 with TRBJ2-7; D possibly corresponds to TRBD2 (7 bases). Germline loops: CDR1 SGHRS, CDR2 YFSETQ. CDR3 length: 16 amino acids. V was shortened by 0 bases and J by 8 bases, with 21 bases between the two germline ends. The DNA for the CDR3 is TGCGCCAGCAGCTTGGCCGACAAGGGGGGGCCGGATAAGCAGTACTTC. Encoded protein: CASSLADKGGPDKQYF. Supplemented by reference TRBV5-1 and TRBJ2-7, the full variable domain reads KAGVTQTPRYLIKTRGQQVTLSCSPISGHRSVSWYQQTPGQGLQFLFEYFSETQRNKGNFPGRFSGRQFSNSRSEMNVSTLELGDSALYLCASSLADKGGPDKQYFGPGTRLTVT.

The chain has TRBV6-1 and TRBJ2-5; weak D call: TRBD1 (5 bases). CDR3 size: 14 residues. V was trimmed by 3 bases and J by 4 bases, leaving 12 bases between them. CDR1 and CDR2 from the germline V gene are MNHNS and SASEGT. In DNA, the CDR3 is TGTGCCAGCAGTGACGGCAGGGCCCCAGAGACCCAGTACTTC. It codes for CASSDGRAPETQYF.

The rearrangement joins TRBV7-9 to TRBJ2-3; maybe TRBD2 (5 bases). This CDR3 is 14 amino acids long. Per the germline V gene, CDR1 is SEHNR and CDR2 is FQNEAQ (reference sequence). With 4 bases removed from V and 3 bases from J, the gap between germline ends came to 11 bases. The CDR3 sequence: CASSSTGSTDTQYF. DNA for the CDR3: TGTGCCAGCAGCTCGACGGGATCGACAGATACGCAGTATTTT.

This sequence joins TRBV3-1 (or the pseudogene TRBV3-2) and TRBJ2-3; D perhaps matches TRBD2 (6 bases). The CDR3 consists of 14 residues. CDR1 and CDR2 from the germline V gene are LGHDT and YNNKEL (reference sequence). Trimming removed 1 base at V and 1 base at J, with 6 bases between. CDR3 nucleotide sequence: TGTGCCAGCAGCCAAGCGGGAGGCACAGATACGCAGTATTTT. It encodes CASSQAGGTDTQYF.